This is a list of T cell receptor beta chains from one sample in a study of blood T cell repertoires in COVID-19. Here immunoSEQ multiplex PCR was the method, and the copy in TCRdb shows in-frame clones only, minus some. The data show approximately 290,000 clones, with more than 80% seen just once and 0.9% to 1.2% held by the top ten. The sample was PBMCs or T cells enriched from blood (not recorded which). The receptors originated from a woman in her 30s who had recovered from COVID-19. CDR3s include the opening cysteine and the closing phenylalanine or tryptophan. The D gene is left open where the match is weak. Clone size is not always given. Where it is, it says once, few, many or a class for expanded clones.

J,V,size,D,length,DNA,CDR3
TRBJ1-2,TRBV28,NA,TRBD1,15,TGTGCCAGCAGCTCTGGGGGACAGGGACCCTATGGCTACACCTTC,CASSSGGQGPYGYTF
TRBJ2-5,TRBV19,NA,TRBD1,16,TGTGCCAGTAGTAACCGCTGGGACAGCCGCGGCGAGACCCAGTACTTC,CASSNRWDSRGETQYF
TRBJ2-1,TRBV27,NA,TRBD2,13,TGTGCCAGCAAGGCTAGCGGGAGGAATGAGCAGTTCTTC,CASKASGRNEQFF
TRBJ1-3,TRBV4-3,once,NA,15,TGCGCCAGCAGCCAGTTAGAGAGCTCTGGAAACACCATATATTTT,CASSQLESSGNTIYF
TRBJ2-6,TRBV10-3,NA,TRBD2,18,TGTGCCATCAGTGGGGAACTAGCGGGAGGTCCTGGGGCCAACGTCCTGACTTTC,CAISGELAGGPGANVLTF
TRBJ1-4,TRBV4-1,few,NA,13,TGCGCCAGCAGCCAAGCCCCCTTGGAAAAACTGTTTTTT,CASSQAPLEKLFF
TRBJ2-1,TRBV19,NA,TRBD2,16,TGTGCCAGTAGTTCGGGACTAGCGGGAAAGGGCAATGAGCAGTTCTTC,CASSSGLAGKGNEQFF
TRBJ2-3,TRBV2,NA,NA,14,TGTGCCAGCAGTGTACAGGGTTACACAGATACGCAGTATTTT,CASSVQGYTDTQYF
TRBJ2-1,TRBV3-1/TRBV3-2,NA,TRBD2,14,TGTGCCAGCAGCCAAGATCGTCTAGCGGGTGAGCAGTTCTTC,CASSQDRLAGEQFF
TRBJ2-3,TRBV5-5,NA,TRBD2,14,TGTGCCAGCAGCTTTGGCGGGAGTACAGATACGCAGTATTTT,CASSFGGSTDTQYF
TRBJ1-1,TRBV27,NA,NA,14,TGTGCCAGCGGGCCACAGGGAGTTCACACTGAAGCTTTCTTT,CASGPQGVHTEAFF
TRBJ2-1,TRBV20-1,once,NA,11,TGCAGTGCCCGAACTTTCGATGAGCAGTTCTTC,CSARTFDEQFF
TRBJ1-6,TRBV19,once,NA,16,TGTGCCAGTAGTATAACAACGGCCCCGGGGAGATCACCCCTCCACTTT,CASSITTAPGRSPLHF
TRBJ1-5,TRBV10-1,NA,TRBD1,16,TGCGCCAGCAGTACGGACGACAGGGGAGGCAATCAGCCCCAGCATTTT,CASSTDDRGGNQPQHF
TRBJ2-1,TRBV5-4,NA,TRBD2,18,TGTGCCAGCAGCTTGGGGGTAGTTCTAGCGGGAGTTGTCAATGAGCAGTTCTTC,CASSLGVVLAGVVNEQFF
TRBJ2-3,TRBV30,NA,NA,15,TGTGCCTGGAGTGCGGGGATAGCAGACACAGATACGCAGTATTTT,CAWSAGIADTDTQYF
TRBJ2-7,TRBV28,NA,NA,14,TGTGCCAGCAGTTCAAGGACTGGGACCTACGAGCAGTACTTC,CASSSRTGTYEQYF
TRBJ2-1,TRBV7-3,NA,TRBD2,16,TGTGCCAGCAGCTTCCTGAGCGGGAACACCTACAATGAGCAGTTCTTC,CASSFLSGNTYNEQFF
TRBJ1-4,TRBV27,NA,NA,13,TGTGCCTCCAGAAGGGACTTTAATGAAAAACTGTTTTTT,CASRRDFNEKLFF
TRBJ2-1,TRBV5-4,NA,TRBD2,16,TGTGCCAGCAGCAAGCCAGGACTAGCGGGCGATGATGAGCAGTTCTTC,CASSKPGLAGDDEQFF
TRBJ2-3,TRBV27,NA,TRBD2,17,TGTGCCAGCAGCCTATCTAGGACTAGCGGGAGGGGGGATACGCAGTATTTT,CASSLSRTSGRGDTQYF
TRBJ2-1,TRBV28,NA,TRBD1,18,TGTGCCAGCAGTCCCGCGGGCCAAGGGGGCATAGGGGCGAATGAGCAGTTCTTC,CASSPAGQGGIGANEQFF
TRBJ2-1,TRBV18,few,NA,15,TGTGCCAGCTCACCACCATCTAGCCCTCGGGATGAGCAGTTCTTC,CASSPPSSPRDEQFF
TRBJ1-5,TRBV4-1,NA,NA,15,TGCGCCAGCAGCGGATGGGATTCCGCGGGTCAGCCCCAGCATTTT,CASSGWDSAGQPQHF
TRBJ2-3,TRBV7-9,NA,TRBD2,17,TGTGCCAGCAGCAGACACTCTCTAGCGGGATTGTCAGATACGCAGTATTTT,CASSRHSLAGLSDTQYF
TRBJ2-7,TRBV25-1,NA,NA,13,TGTGCCAGCAGTCTCCCCTCCAGCTACGAGCAGTACTTC,CASSLPSSYEQYF
TRBJ2-3,TRBV10-3,NA,TRBD2,14,TGTGCCATCAGTGGGACTAGCCGATCAGATACGCAGTATTTT,CAISGTSRSDTQYF
TRBJ2-1,TRBV30,NA,TRBD2,16,TGTGCCTGTACCTCCGGGACTAGCAGGGCCTACAATGAGCAGTTCTTC,CACTSGTSRAYNEQFF
TRBJ1-1,TRBV27,once,NA,13,TGTGCCAGCAGTCGACAGAACTCCGCTGAAGCTTTCTTT,CASSRQNSAEAFF
TRBJ2-5,TRBV14,NA,NA,13,TGTGCCAGTGCGTATGGCCCTAGGGAGACCCAGTACTTC,CASAYGPRETQYF